The 5 T cell receptor beta chains in this list originate from one sample, sequenced in a study of OX40 agonist ivuxolimab in advanced cancers. Produced via immunoSEQ multiplex PCR; TCRdb's table is partial and in-frame only. This table has more than 50,000 clones, 82% appearing once. The sample in question was CD4+ or CD8+ T cells sorted from blood, obtained in a trial of the OX40 agonist ivuxolimab. These receptors came from an adult with an advanced solid tumor such as melanoma, head and neck, liver or kidney cancer.

This clone came up a few times. This rearrangement joins TRBV2 to TRBJ1-5; 7 bases map to TRBD1. Looked up from germline, CDR1 is SNHLY and CDR2 is FYNNEI. The CDR3 is made up of 15 amino acids. With 6 bases clipped from V and 0 bases from J, the junction kept 5 bases outside the gene matches. The CDR3 nucleotides are TGTGCCAGCAGGGCAGGGGGGAATAGCAATCAGCCCCAGCATTTT. Its translation: CASRAGGNSNQPQHF.

This chain uses TRBV7-8 with TRBJ1-2; 7 bases map to TRBD1. The germline V gene has CDR1 SGHVS and CDR2 FQNEAQ. The CDR3 sequence is 15 residues long. V lost 0 bases, J lost 7 bases, and 8 bases stayed unmatched. Here the CDR3 DNA reads TGTGCCAGCAGCTTAGCGGGGGACAGCTCGGGTGGCTACACCTTC. This encodes CASSLAGDSSGGYTF.

The rearrangement uses TRBV4-1 and TRBJ2-7; 8 nucleotides agree with TRBD1. V trimming: 5 bases; J trimming: 1 base; junction bases outside the gene matches: 13. Germline V gene data show CDR1 as MGHRA and CDR2 as YSYEKL. The CDR3 consists of 17 residues. The CDR3 sequence: CASSASLDRGSSYEQYF. CDR3 coding DNA: TGCGCCAGCAGCGCAAGTCTCGACAGGGGTTCTTCCTACGAGCAGTACTTC.

The J gene is TRBJ2-1, the V gene TRBV2; 8 bases are shared with TRBD1. CDR3 length: 13 amino acids. Germline V gene sequence: CDR1 SNHLY, CDR2 FYNNEI. The V gene end was trimmed by 7 bases and the J gene end by 8 bases; junction bases not matched to a gene: 7. CDR3 amino acids: CASTIGQGYEQFF. The CDR3 DNA is TGTGCCAGCACAATTGGACAGGGTTATGAGCAGTTCTTC.

The J gene is TRBJ2-7, the V gene TRBV27; D unclear. Germline V gene sequence: CDR1 MNHEY, CDR2 SMNVEV (reference sequence). The CDR3 covers 13 residues. V lost 5 bases and J 6 bases, leaving 14 bases between the germline ends. The CDR3 DNA reads as TGTGCCAGCAGTAAACCCGGGCGGTTCGAGCAGTACTTC. The encoded protein is CASSKPGRFEQYF.